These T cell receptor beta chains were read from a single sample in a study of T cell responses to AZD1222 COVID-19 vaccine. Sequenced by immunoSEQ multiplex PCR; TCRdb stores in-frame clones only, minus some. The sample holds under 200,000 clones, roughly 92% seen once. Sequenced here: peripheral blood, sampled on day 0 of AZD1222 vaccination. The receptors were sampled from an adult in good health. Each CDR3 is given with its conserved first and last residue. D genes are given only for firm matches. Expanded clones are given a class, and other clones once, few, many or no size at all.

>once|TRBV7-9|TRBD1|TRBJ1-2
CASSSPTGGGGYTF
TGTGCCAGCAGCTCGCCGACAGGGGGCGGAGGCTACACCTTC
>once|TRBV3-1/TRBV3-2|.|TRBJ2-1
CASSQGSSSPAGNEQFF
TGTGCCAGCAGCCAAGGTTCTAGCTCTCCCGCGGGGAATGAGCAGTTCTTC
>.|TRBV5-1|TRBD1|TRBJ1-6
CASSRGNSPLHF
TGCGCCAGCTCCAGGGGGAATTCACCCCTCCACTTT
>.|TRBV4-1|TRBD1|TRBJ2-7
CASSQGTGDSLEQYF
TGCGCCAGCAGCCAAGGGACAGGGGACTCCTTGGAGCAGTACTTC
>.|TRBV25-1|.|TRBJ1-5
CASSEGNQPQHF
TGTGCCAGCAGTGAGGGCAATCAGCCCCAGCATTTT
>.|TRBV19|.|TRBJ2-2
CASSMPPPGELFF
TGTGCCAGTAGTATGCCCCCTCCCGGGGAGCTGTTTTTT
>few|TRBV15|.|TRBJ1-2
CATSRDLGQAGAGYTF
TGTGCCACCAGCAGAGATCTCGGGCAGGCCGGGGCTGGCTACACCTTC
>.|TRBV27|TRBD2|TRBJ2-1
CASSILSGSGEQFF
TGTGCCAGCAGCATCCTTAGCGGGAGTGGTGAGCAGTTCTTC
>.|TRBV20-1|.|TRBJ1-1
CSAKVNTEAFF
TGCAGTGCTAAGGTGAACACTGAAGCTTTCTTT
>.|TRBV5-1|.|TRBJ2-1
CASSLEYQTREQFF
TGCGCCAGCAGCTTGGAATACCAGACTCGGGAGCAGTTCTTC
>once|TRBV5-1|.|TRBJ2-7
CASSYGTSYYEQYF
TGCGCCAGCAGCTACGGGACCAGTTACTACGAGCAGTACTTC
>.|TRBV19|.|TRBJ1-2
CASSLGRTYGYTF
TGTGCCAGTAGTCTCGGACGGACCTATGGCTACACCTTC
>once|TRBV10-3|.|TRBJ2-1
CAINLGSSYNEQFF
TGTGCCATCAATCTAGGGAGCTCCTACAATGAGCAGTTCTTC
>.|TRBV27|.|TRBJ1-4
CASSLRGEKLFF
TGTGCCAGCAGTTTACGGGGTGAAAAACTGTTTTTT
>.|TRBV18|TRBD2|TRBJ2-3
CASSPPGTSGGSTDTQYF
TGTGCCAGCTCACCACCCGGGACTAGCGGGGGTAGCACAGATACGCAGTATTTT
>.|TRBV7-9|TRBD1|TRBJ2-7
CASSLETGVYYEQYF
TGTGCCAGCAGCCTCGAGACAGGGGTGTACTACGAGCAGTACTTC
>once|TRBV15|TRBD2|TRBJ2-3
CATSRVPGTSGSLSTDTQYF
TGTGCCACCAGCAGGGTCCCTGGGACTAGCGGGAGCCTCTCCACAGATACGCAGTATTTT
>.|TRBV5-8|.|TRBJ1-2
CASSQDSFYGYTF
TGTGCCAGCAGTCAGGACAGCTTCTATGGCTACACCTTC
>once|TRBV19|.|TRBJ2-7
CASSIHGSYEQYF
TGTGCCAGTAGTATCCACGGTTCCTACGAGCAGTACTTC
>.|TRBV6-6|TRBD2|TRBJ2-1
CASRVAGVSPNEQFF
TGTGCCAGCAGGGTAGCGGGAGTTTCCCCCAATGAGCAGTTCTTC
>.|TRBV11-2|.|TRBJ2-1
CASSFGVRFGEQFF
TGTGCCAGCAGCTTCGGAGTTAGATTTGGGGAGCAGTTCTTC
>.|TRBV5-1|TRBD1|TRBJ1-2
CASSFGRGYFGYTF
TGCGCCAGCAGCTTCGGCAGGGGGTATTTTGGCTACACCTTC
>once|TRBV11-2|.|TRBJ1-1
CASSARPGSYVNTEAFF
TGTGCCAGCAGCGCCCGACCGGGAAGTTACGTGAACACTGAAGCTTTCTTT
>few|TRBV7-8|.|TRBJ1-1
CASSLDKGTEAFF
TGTGCCAGCAGCTTAGACAAGGGCACTGAAGCTTTCTTT
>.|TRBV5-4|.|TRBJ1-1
CASSLAQVTEAFF
TGTGCCAGCAGCTTGGCTCAGGTCACTGAAGCTTTCTTT
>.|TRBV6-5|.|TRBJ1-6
CASDLVGLYNSPLHF
TGTGCCAGCGATCTAGTAGGCCTCTATAATTCACCCCTCCACTTT
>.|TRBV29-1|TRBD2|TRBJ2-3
CSVERAAGGVADTQYF
TGCAGCGTTGAACGGGCAGCGGGAGGGGTTGCAGATACGCAGTATTTT
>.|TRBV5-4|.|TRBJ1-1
CASSLESSFDHAFF
TGTGCCAGCAGCTTGGAGTCAAGTTTTGATCACGCTTTCTTT
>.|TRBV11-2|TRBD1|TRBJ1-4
CASSPQGQSNEKLFF
TGTGCCAGCAGCCCGCAGGGACAGAGTAATGAAAAACTGTTTTTT
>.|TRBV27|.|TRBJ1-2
CASHPLDRPNYGYTF
TGTGCCAGCCATCCTCTCGACCGGCCTAACTATGGCTACACCTTC
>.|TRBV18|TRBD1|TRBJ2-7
CASSSTGGGGEQYF
TGTGCCAGCTCATCGACAGGGGGCGGTGGCGAGCAGTACTTC
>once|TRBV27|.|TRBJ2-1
CASSWDSQSYNEQFF
TGTGCCAGCAGTTGGGACTCCCAATCCTACAATGAGCAGTTCTTC
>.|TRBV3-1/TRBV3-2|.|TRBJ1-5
CASSYSQDSNQPQHF
TGTGCCAGCAGTTATTCTCAGGATAGCAATCAGCCCCAGCATTTT
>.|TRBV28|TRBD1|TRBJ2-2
CASSQRGLGTGELFF
TGTGCCAGCAGTCAAAGGGGGCTAGGCACCGGGGAGCTGTTTTTT
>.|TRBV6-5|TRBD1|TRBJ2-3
CASSYVGTGPPSTQYF
TGTGCCAGCAGTTACGTGGGGACAGGGCCCCCTTCTACGCAGTATTTT
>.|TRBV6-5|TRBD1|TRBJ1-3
CASSRQGLGTIYF
TGTGCCAGCAGTCGACAGGGATTAGGCACCATATATTTT
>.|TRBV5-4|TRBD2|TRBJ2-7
CASSLGRLAGDYEQYF
TGTGCCAGCAGCTTGGGGCGACTAGCGGGGGACTACGAGCAGTACTTC
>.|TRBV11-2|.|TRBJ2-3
CASSQAADTQYF
TGTGCCAGCAGCCAAGCGGCAGATACGCAGTATTTT
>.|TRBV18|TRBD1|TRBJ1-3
CASSPNRGPGNTIYF
TGTGCCAGCTCACCAAACAGGGGGCCTGGAAACACCATATATTTT
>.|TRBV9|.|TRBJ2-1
CASSARQDYNEQFF
TGTGCCAGCAGCGCTAGACAGGACTACAATGAGCAGTTCTTC
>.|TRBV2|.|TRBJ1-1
CASRGTGNTEAFF
TGTGCCAGCAGGGGAACAGGGAACACTGAAGCTTTCTTT
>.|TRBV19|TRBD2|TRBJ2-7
CASSIVSGNEQYF
TGTGCCAGTAGTATTGTTAGCGGGAACGAGCAGTACTTC
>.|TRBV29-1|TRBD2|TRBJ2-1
CSVWTSENNEQFF
TGCAGCGTTTGGACTAGCGAAAACAATGAGCAGTTCTTC
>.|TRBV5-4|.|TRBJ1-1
CASSLRQPLNTEAFF
TGTGCCAGCAGCTTGCGCCAACCTCTTAACACTGAAGCTTTCTTT
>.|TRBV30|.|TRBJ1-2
CAWEKDPAGYTF
TGTGCCTGGGAAAAGGACCCGGCGGGCTACACCTTC
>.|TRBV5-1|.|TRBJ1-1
CASSLLVGGNTEAFF
TGCGCCAGCAGCTTGTTAGTTGGGGGAAACACTGAAGCTTTCTTT